The present T cell receptor (beta chain) was sequenced within a study of cytotoxic CD8 clonotypes in ibrutinib-treated CLL. Profiled with immunoSEQ multiplex PCR; TCRdb holds only in-frame clones, not every one. The repertoire has about 140,000 clones, 85% to 95% of them found once; the top ten carry 10% to 11%. Trimming took off 5 bases at V and 9 bases at J, with 11 bases between the two ends. The CDR3 contains 12 residues. Per the germline V gene, CDR1 is MNHEY and CDR2 is SVGAGI. The source is a human donor with chronic lymphocytic leukemia. This specimen consisted of PBMCs, obtained after 12 months of ibrutinib treatment. The chain couples TRBV6-5 to TRBJ2-1, with D possibly called TRBD1 or TRBD2 (5 bases each). CDR3 sequence (DNA): TGTGCCAGCAGTCGGGACGTAGTTGAGCAGTTCTTC. Its protein is CASSRDVVEQFF.